This T cell receptor beta chain was captured by sequencing in a study of CD8 T cells in ankylosing spondylitis. MiXCR, run by TCRdb on the 5' RACE reads, gives a single entry per CDR3 protein. Among 250,000 to 300,000 distinct CDR3 sequences, over 15% were seen once, and the ten largest hold 7.8%. Comment on this clonotype: At one end the junction does not follow the germline gene, possibly because of a read error.

CDR3 length: 15 amino acids. Looked up from germline, CDR1 is MNHNS and CDR2 is SASEGT. The sample consisted of blood, either unsorted or a sorted T cell fraction (not recorded which). J is TRBJ2-3 and V is TRBV6-1; D possibly corresponds to TRBD2 (6 bases). This receptor was taken from a male donor with ankylosing spondylitis or in good health (not recorded which). The CDR3 is CASSPGTVSTDTHYF. CDR3 sequence (DNA): TGTGCCAGCAGCCCCGGGACTGTTAGCACAGATACGCACTATTTT.